This TCR beta chain was found in a study of blood T cell repertoires in COVID-19. Turning to the study itself: Acute and convalescent COVID-19 specimens originated in the United States, Italy and Spain.

In the original workflow: Amplification of reference gene primers was used by the study to estimate nucleated cell counts. Sequenced by immunoSEQ multiplex PCR; TCRdb stores in-frame clones only, minus some. The DNA gave D and trimming, while V, J and clone size come from that table. The data hold 300,000 or so clones, with 70% to 90% observed a single time. With respect to this clone: The sample has other DNA sequences that encode this CDR3 too.

Germline V gene lookup returns CDR1 SGHRS and CDR2 YFSETQ. The CDR3 totals 16 residues. J gave up 5 bases and V 0 bases, and 6 bases lay outside the gene matches. The chain has TRBV5-1 and TRBJ2-5, with 11 nucleotides matching TRBD2. This TCR derives from a man between 65 and 79 years old with acute or convalescent COVID-19. The sample was peripheral blood. The CDR3, as DNA: TGCGCCAGCAGCTTGGTGGGACTAGCGGTCGAGGAGACCCAGTACTTC. Translation gives CASSLVGLAVEETQYF.